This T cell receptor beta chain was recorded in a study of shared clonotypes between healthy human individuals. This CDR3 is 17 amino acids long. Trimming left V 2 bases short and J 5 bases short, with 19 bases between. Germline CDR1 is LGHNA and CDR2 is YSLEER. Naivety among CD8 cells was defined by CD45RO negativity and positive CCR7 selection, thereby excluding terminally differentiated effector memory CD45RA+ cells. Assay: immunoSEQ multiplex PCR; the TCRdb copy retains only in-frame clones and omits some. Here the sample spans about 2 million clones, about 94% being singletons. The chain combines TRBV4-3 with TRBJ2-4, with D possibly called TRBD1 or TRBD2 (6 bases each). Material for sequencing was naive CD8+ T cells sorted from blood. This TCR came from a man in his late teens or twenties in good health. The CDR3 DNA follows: TGCGCCAGCAGCCAATCATGGATTCGGGGGCTCGAAAACATTCAGTACTTC. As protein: CASSQSWIRGLENIQYF.